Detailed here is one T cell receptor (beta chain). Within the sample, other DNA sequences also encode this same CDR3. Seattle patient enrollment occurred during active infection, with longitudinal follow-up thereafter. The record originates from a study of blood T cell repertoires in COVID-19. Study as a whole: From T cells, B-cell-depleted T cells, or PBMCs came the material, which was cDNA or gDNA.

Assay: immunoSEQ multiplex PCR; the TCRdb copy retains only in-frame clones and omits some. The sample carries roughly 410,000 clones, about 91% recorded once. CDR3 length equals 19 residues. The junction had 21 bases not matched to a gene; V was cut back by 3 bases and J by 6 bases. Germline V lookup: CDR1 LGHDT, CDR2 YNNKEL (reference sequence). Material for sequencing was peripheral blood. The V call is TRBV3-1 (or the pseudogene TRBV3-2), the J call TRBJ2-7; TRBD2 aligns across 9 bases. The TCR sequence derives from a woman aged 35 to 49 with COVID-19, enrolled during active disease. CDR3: CASSQEGLKTGGRAPEQYF. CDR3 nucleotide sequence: TGTGCCAGCAGCCAGGAAGGCCTCAAGACGGGCGGGAGGGCCCCCGAGCAGTACTTC.